These T cell receptor beta chains were read from a single sample in a study of cytomegalovirus exposure and HLA in healthy donors. Sequencing was performed with immunoSEQ multiplex PCR; in TCRdb, only in-frame clones are kept and a portion is missing. The data contain fewer than 150,000 clones, over 60% of them seen just once; the ten biggest clones take up roughly 3.5%. The sample consisted of PBMCs. All receptors come from a human donor in good health. The CDR3 runs from the conserved cysteine through the conserved F or W. The D gene is left open where the match is weak. The size of a clone is reported for some rows only, either as once, few or many, or as a class for expanded clones.

j_gene | v_gene | d_gene | abundance | CDR3aa | CDR3nt
TRBJ1-4 | TRBV5-5 | NA | NA | CASSLDLRGLGEKLFF | TGTGCCAGCAGCTTGGATCTGCGGGGGCTTGGGGAAAAACTGTTTTTT
TRBJ2-3 | TRBV29-1 | TRBD1 | NA | CSVERDRGADTQYF | TGCAGCGTTGAAAGGGACAGGGGTGCAGATACGCAGTATTTT
TRBJ1-4 | TRBV10-2 | TRBD1 | NA | CASRDRQNEKLFF | TGCGCCAGCAGGGACAGGCAGAATGAAAAACTGTTTTTT
TRBJ1-2 | TRBV28 | TRBD1 | NA | CASSRQGGYTGGYTF | TGTGCCAGCAGTCGTCAGGGGGGCTACACGGGGGGCTACACCTTC
TRBJ2-1 | TRBV27 | TRBD1 | NA | CASSSTGYNEQFF | TGTGCCAGCAGCTCGACAGGGTACAATGAGCAGTTCTTC
TRBJ2-1 | TRBV6-1 | TRBD1 | NA | CASSAWTGPNNEQFF | TGTGCCAGCAGTGCCTGGACAGGGCCTAACAATGAGCAGTTCTTC
TRBJ1-2 | TRBV7-2 | NA | NA | CASRPTATYGYTF | TGTGCCAGCAGACCGACAGCTACTTATGGCTACACCTTC
TRBJ2-2 | TRBV7-6 | TRBD2 | NA | CASSSPGLVGFTGELFF | TGTGCCAGCAGCTCGCCGGGACTAGTGGGATTCACCGGGGAGCTGTTTTTT
TRBJ1-2 | TRBV4-1 | NA | NA | CASSQAGGGVDNYGYTF | TGCGCCAGCAGCCAAGCGGGAGGGGGGGTGGATAACTATGGCTACACCTTC
TRBJ2-2 | TRBV7-3 | NA | NA | CASSLSLGELFF | TGTGCCAGCAGCTTGTCACTGGGGGAGCTGTTTTTT
TRBJ1-3 | TRBV5-1 | TRBD1 | NA | CASSSQTGTNSGNTIYF | TGCGCCAGCAGCTCTCAGACAGGGACGAACTCTGGAAACACCATATATTTT
TRBJ2-7 | TRBV11-2 | TRBD2 | once | CASRAWGGRSPYEQYF | TGTGCCAGCAGGGCCTGGGGCGGGAGATCTCCGTACGAGCAGTACTTC